A single sample is the source of the 20 T cell receptor beta chains below, sequenced in a study of blood T cell repertoires in COVID-19. The assay was immunoSEQ multiplex PCR, and TCRdb's table has in-frame clones only and misses some. This table has some 490,000 clones, around 85% appearing once. Material for sequencing was peripheral blood. The receptors originated from a human donor in a cohort sampled during active COVID-19.

DNA of the CDR3: TGTGCCAGCAGCTTGGGAGATAACTATGGCTACACCTTC. Translated: CASSLGDNYGYTF. V usage is TRBV5-4 and J usage is TRBJ1-2; D is unresolved. Germline V lookup: CDR1 SGHNT, CDR2 YYREEE (reference sequence). The germline V and J ends were trimmed by 0 bases and 1 base, with 4 bases remaining between them. CDR3 length: 13 residues. Drawing the rest from reference TRBV5-4 and TRBJ1-2, the complete variable domain is ETGVTQSPTHLIKTRGQQVTLRCSSQSGHNTVSWYQQALGQGPQFIFQYYREEENGRGNFPPRFSGLQFPNYSSELNVNALELDDSALYLCASSLGDNYGYTFGSGTRLTVV.

This clone was counted between two and nine times. The V gene is TRBV28, the J gene TRBJ2-7, with 11 bases identical to TRBD2. CDR1 is MDHEN, CDR2 SYDVKM, per germline. V was clipped by 4 bases and J by 4 bases; unmatched bases: 18. This CDR3 has 19 residues. CDR3 in amino acids: CASSYFRLAGGRPIYEQYF. CDR3 nucleotides: TGTGCCAGCAGTTACTTCCGATTAGCGGGAGGGAGGCCTATATACGAGCAGTACTTC. The full variable domain, its missing parts supplied by reference TRBV28 and TRBJ2-7, is DVKVTQSSRYLVKRTGEKVFLECVQDMDHENMFWYRQDPGLGLRLIYFSYDVKMKEKGDIPEGYSVSREKKERFSLILESASTNQTSMYLCASSYFRLAGGRPIYEQYFGPGTRLTVT.

The chain is built from TRBV27 and TRBJ1-1; D might be TRBD1 (6 bases). The germline V gene has CDR1 MNHEY and CDR2 SMNVEV (reference sequence). The CDR3 covers 14 residues. Trimming cost V 8 bases and J 4 bases, with 17 bases left between them. The CDR3, as DNA: TGTGCCAGCTTCGATCGAGGGGGTTTCACTGAAGCTTTCTTT. Protein sequence: CASFDRGGFTEAFF.

The chain recombines TRBV5-4 with TRBJ2-5, with 8 positions matching TRBD2. There are 14 residues in the CDR3. With 2 bases clipped from V and 4 bases from J, the junction kept 4 bases outside the gene matches. In germline, CDR1 is SGHNT, CDR2 YYREEE (reference sequence). CDR3 residues: CASSLSGTRETQYF. The CDR3 bases are TGTGCCAGCAGCTTATCCGGGACTAGAGAGACCCAGTACTTC.

This clone was counted between two and nine times. The J gene is TRBJ1-1, the V gene TRBV16, with TRBD1 matching 9 bases. The CDR3 extends over 18 amino acids. Germline loops: CDR1 KGHSY, CDR2 FQNENV. V shed 1 base and J 5 bases; nucleotides not matched to a gene: 14. CDR3 DNA: TGTGCCAGCAGCCAATTAGGGGGGACAGGGAGGAAGTTGACTGAAGCTTTCTTT. Its translation is CASSQLGGTGRKLTEAFF.

This chain connects TRBV28 to TRBJ2-3; TRBD2 matches 16 bases. The length of the CDR3 is 20 residues. Germline loops: CDR1 MDHEN, CDR2 SYDVKM. Unmatched junction bases numbered 15, after V lost 3 bases and J lost 6 bases. CDR3 nucleotide sequence: TGTGCCAGCAGTTTTCCGATAGGGACTAGCGGGAGGGCCCCCTCCGATACGCAGTATTTT. This codes for CASSFPIGTSGRAPSDTQYF.

The rearrangement links TRBV20-1 to TRBJ2-7, with D possibly matching TRBD1 (6 bases). The germline V gene encodes CDR1 DFQATT and CDR2 SNEGSKA (reference sequence). The V and J ends lost 3 bases and 4 bases respectively, with 16 bases between them. The CDR3 consists of 14 residues. The CDR3: CSASITGSSYEQYF. The CDR3 nucleotides are TGCAGTGCTAGTATTACAGGGTCAAGTTACGAGCAGTACTTC.

The V gene is TRBV13, the J gene TRBJ2-5; 10 bases fit TRBD1. Germline V gene sequence: CDR1 PRHDT, CDR2 FYEKMQ (reference sequence). The V and J ends lost 3 bases and 3 bases, in that order; junction bases with no gene match: 4. This CDR3 comprises 15 residues. This CDR3 reads CASSLEGQGKETQYF. The CDR3 coding sequence is TGTGCCAGCAGCTTGGAGGGACAGGGGAAAGAGACCCAGTACTTC.

This clone was found a few times. The chain is built from TRBV28 and TRBJ2-5; weak D call: TRBD1 (6 bases). The CDR3 contains 12 residues. In germline, CDR1 is MDHEN, CDR2 SYDVKM. V was cut by 6 bases and J by 5 bases, with 10 bases left in between. Written as DNA, the CDR3 is TGTGCCAGCAGGCAGGGGAAGGAGACCCAGTACTTC. This translates into CASRQGKETQYF.

The J gene is TRBJ1-1, the V gene TRBV12-3 or TRBV12-4; unclear D gene. V dropped 3 bases and J dropped 1 base, with 6 bases sitting between them. The CDR3 consists of 13 residues. The CDR3 DNA reads TGTGCCAGCAGTTTTGGCCGGAACACTGAAGCTTTCTTT. Translation gives CASSFGRNTEAFF.

This clone was found once. The CDR3 DNA sequence: TGTGCCAGCAGCAAGACAGGACGGGGCTACACCTTC. Translating it yields CASSKTGRGYTF. V is TRBV6-2 or TRBV6-3 and J is TRBJ1-2, with D possibly being TRBD1 (6 bases). V shed 6 bases and J shed 8 bases, with 13 bases lying between them. This CDR3 region has 12 residues. Germline V gives CDR1 MNHEY, CDR2 SVGEGT.

The chain uses TRBV19 and TRBJ2-4, with D possibly TRBD2 on 5 matching bases. Germline V gives CDR1 LNHDA, CDR2 SQIVND (reference sequence). CDR3 length equals 17 residues. V was trimmed by 1 base and J by 3 bases, leaving 16 bases between them. Here the CDR3 DNA reads TGTGCCAGTAGTATAGGGACTCTCAGGATGGGCAAAAACATTCAGTACTTC. Translated: CASSIGTLRMGKNIQYF.

The chain couples TRBV18 to TRBJ1-4, with a possible D match to TRBD1 (5 bases). The CDR3 is 15 amino acids. CDR1 KGHSH and CDR2 LQKENI come from the germline V gene. Trimming shortened V by 2 bases and J by 3 bases, and 10 bases separated the two germline ends. CDR3 in amino acids: CASSPYGTPNEKLFF. CDR3 nucleotides: TGTGCCAGCTCACCATACGGGACTCCTAATGAAAAACTGTTTTTT.

The CDR3 region has the DNA TGTGCCAGTACAGAACTAGCTAGCACAGATACGCAGTATTTT. Translating it yields CASTELASTDTQYF. The rearrangement links TRBV19 to TRBJ2-3, with D possibly TRBD2 on 6 matching bases. Between the trimmed V and J ends, which lost 7 bases and 0 bases, there was a span of 11 bases. CDR1 is LNHDA and CDR2 is SQIVND in the germline V gene (reference sequence). The CDR3 contains 14 residues.

In DNA form, the CDR3 reads TGTGCCAGCTCACCGGTGGACAGGGATAATTCACCCCTCCACTTT. Translating gives CASSPVDRDNSPLHF. The chain has TRBV18 and TRBJ1-6; 8 bases map to TRBD1. The CDR3 is made up of 15 amino acids. Germline CDR1 KGHSH, CDR2 LQKENI. With 3 bases clipped from V and 5 bases from J, the junction kept 3 bases outside the gene matches.

This clone has a handful of counts. The V gene is TRBV5-4, the J gene TRBJ1-1; possible D gene TRBD1, 5 bases. V was cut by 5 bases and J by 12 bases, with 14 bases left in between. The CDR3 totals 11 residues. Germline CDR1 SGHNT, CDR2 YYREEE (reference sequence). For the CDR3, the DNA is TGTGCCAGCAGGGGAGGGGCGAGAACTTTCTTT. Its protein is CASRGGARTFF.

The genes are TRBV9 and TRBJ1-3; D unresolved. The CDR3 covers 15 residues. Per germline, CDR1 SGDLS and CDR2 YYNGEE. V lost 3 bases and J 4 bases, leaving 14 bases between the germline ends. The CDR3 here is CASSGEEGSGNTIYF. The CDR3 DNA is TGTGCCAGCAGCGGAGAGGAGGGCTCGGGAAACACCATATATTTT.

This sequence joins TRBV11-2 and TRBJ2-7; TRBD1 matches 12 bases. The V and J ends lost 7 bases and 6 bases, in that order; junction bases with no gene match: 7. Germline V CDR1 and CDR2: SGHAT, FQNNGV. This CDR3 is 14 amino acids long. In DNA, the CDR3 is TGTGCCAGCAATATGGGACAGGGGGCTGGCGAGCAGTACTTC. Residues: CASNMGQGAGEQYF.

This rearrangement joins TRBV5-1 to TRBJ2-2; D is unclear. Germline V CDR1 and CDR2: SGHRS, YFSETQ. V dropped 1 base and J dropped 5 bases, with 9 bases sitting between them. This CDR3 comprises 14 residues. This chain's CDR3 is CASSLSFATGELFF. CDR3 in DNA: TGCGCCAGCAGCTTGAGCTTCGCGACCGGGGAGCTGTTTTTT.

V usage is TRBV28 and J usage is TRBJ1-4; tentatively, D is TRBD1 (6 bases). Germline V lookup: CDR1 MDHEN, CDR2 SYDVKM. Between the trimmed V and J ends, which lost 0 bases and 8 bases, there was a span of 13 bases. The CDR3 has 15 residues. DNA of the CDR3: TGTGCCAGCAGTTTATGGCAGGGGCCAGGGGAAAAACTGTTTTTT. Translation gives CASSLWQGPGEKLFF.